This T cell receptor (beta chain) came from a study of T cell responses to AZD1222 COVID-19 vaccine. Data came from immunoSEQ multiplex PCR; TCRdb stores just in-frame clones and leaves some out. The table lists approximately 72,000 clones, about 89% of them singletons. Remarks on this clone: Its matching antigen is unknown.

Findings and limits, study-wide: Samples come after the peak T cell response, not at day 14. Spike-specific TCR breadth and depth went up after people got two AZD1222 doses.

The analysis combined second doses at about 4 or about 12 weeks. The TCR sequence derives from an adult who received the AZD1222 COVID-19 vaccine. The source material was peripheral blood, sampled 28 days after the second AZD1222 dose.

As DNA, the CDR3 is TGTGTGGAGGAGGGGGGCTATGGCTACACCTTC. Protein product: CVEEGGYGYTF. The V and J genes are TRBV21-1 and TRBJ1-2. TRBV21-1 is annotated as a pseudogene. The CDR3 is 11 residues long.